This entry describes one T cell receptor beta chain. Its specificity is unknown. The record originates from a study of PD-1 blockade in mismatch repair-deficient tumors. Background on the study: Patients had about a dozen mismatch repair-deficient cancer types and were previously treated and progressing. Study-wide points: Tumor-resident clones, often absent from pretreatment blood, expanded after pembrolizumab and then contracted.

TCRs were sequenced from a few patients responding to pembrolizumab. TCRdb keeps only in-frame clones here, not all; method: immunoSEQ multiplex PCR. This table has around 39,000 clones, over 80% appearing once. The starting material was PBMCs, obtained about 40 weeks after starting pembrolizumab. The receptor comes from an adult with mismatch repair-deficient cancer.

The CDR3 region is CASSSGTGEETQYF. The CDR3 bases are TGCGCCAGCAGCAGCGGGACAGGGGAGGAGACCCAGTACTTC. This chain links TRBV5-1 with TRBJ2-5, with 10 bases that match TRBD1. Germline values: CDR1 SGHRS, CDR2 YFSETQ. This CDR3 contains 14 residues. With 4 bases clipped from V and 5 bases from J, the junction kept 5 bases outside the gene matches.